This T cell receptor (beta chain) stems from a study of T cells expressing NK-cell markers. Study findings and constraints: Researchers report these clonotypes also headed the CD3+CD56-NKG2C+ fraction in four donors.

As for this clonotype: As yet, its antigen is unknown.

From the 5' RACE reads, TCRdb lists one entry per CDR3 protein and no DNA. This listing includes 400,000 to 550,000 distinct CDR3 sequences. The CDR3 spans 16 residues. Germline CDR1 MNHEY, CDR2 SVGEGT. The sequence was obtained from a woman between 18 and 70 years old in good health. This chain connects TRBV6-2 or TRBV6-3 to TRBJ2-5; absent DNA, TCRdb's TRBD1 call cannot be checked. Sequenced: blood T cells: a sorted CD56 or NKG2C T cell subset, CD4+ or CD8+ T cells, or bulk PBMC T cells (not recorded which). The CDR3 sequence: CASSYGTRVGDETQYF.